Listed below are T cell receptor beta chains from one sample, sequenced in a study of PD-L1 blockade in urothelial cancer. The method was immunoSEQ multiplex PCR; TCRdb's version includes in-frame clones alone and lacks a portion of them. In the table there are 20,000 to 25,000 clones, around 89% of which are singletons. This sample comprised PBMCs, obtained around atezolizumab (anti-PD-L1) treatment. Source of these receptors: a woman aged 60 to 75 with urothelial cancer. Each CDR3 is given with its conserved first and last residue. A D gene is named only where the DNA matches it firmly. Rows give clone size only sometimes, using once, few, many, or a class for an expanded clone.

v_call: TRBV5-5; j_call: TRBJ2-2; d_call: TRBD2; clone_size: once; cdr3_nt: TGTGCCAGCAGCTCACTAGCGGGAGACATGACCGGGGAGCTGTTTTTT; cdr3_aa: CASSSLAGDMTGELFF
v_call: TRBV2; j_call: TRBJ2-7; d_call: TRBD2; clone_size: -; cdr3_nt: TGTGCCAGCAGTGAAGTGGCGGGAGTTTGGGAGCAGTACTTC; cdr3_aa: CASSEVAGVWEQYF
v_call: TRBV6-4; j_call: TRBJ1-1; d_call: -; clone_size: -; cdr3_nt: TGTGCCAGCAGTGACTTTCGAAAGAGGTACCACACTGAAGCTTTCTTT; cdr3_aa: CASSDFRKRYHTEAFF
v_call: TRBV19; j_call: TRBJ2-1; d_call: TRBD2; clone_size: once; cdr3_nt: TGTGCCACTCTGTGGACTAGCGGGATTTACAATGAGCAGTTCTTC; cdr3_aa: CATLWTSGIYNEQFF
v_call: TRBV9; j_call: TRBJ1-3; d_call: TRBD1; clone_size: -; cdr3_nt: TGTGCCAGCAGCCCTCGGGACAGGCCTGGAAACACCATATATTTT; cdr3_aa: CASSPRDRPGNTIYF
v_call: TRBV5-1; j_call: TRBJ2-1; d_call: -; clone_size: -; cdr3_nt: TGCGCCAGCAGCTTGCTGGGACACCTATACAATGAGCAGTTCTTC; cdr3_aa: CASSLLGHLYNEQFF
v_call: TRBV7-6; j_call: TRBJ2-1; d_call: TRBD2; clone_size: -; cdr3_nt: TGTGCCAGCAGCCTAAGACCGGGACTAGCGGGATACAATGAGCAGTTCTTC; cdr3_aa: CASSLRPGLAGYNEQFF
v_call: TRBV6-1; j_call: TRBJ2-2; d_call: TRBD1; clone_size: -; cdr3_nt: TGTGCCAGCTATCGGACAGGGCGCACCGGGGAGCTGTTTTTT; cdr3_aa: CASYRTGRTGELFF
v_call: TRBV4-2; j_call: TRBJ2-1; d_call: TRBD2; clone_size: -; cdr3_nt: TGTGCCAGCAGCCAGGATAGCGGGATGGTATCCCATGAGCAGTTCTTC; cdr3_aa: CASSQDSGMVSHEQFF
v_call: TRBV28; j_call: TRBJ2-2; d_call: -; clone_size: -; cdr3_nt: TGTGCTATCCAAAACAATCTTTGGGGGAGGAGCGGGGAGCTGTTTTTT; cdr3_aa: CAIQNNLWGRSGELFF
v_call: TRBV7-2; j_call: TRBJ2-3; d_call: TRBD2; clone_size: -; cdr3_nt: TGTGCCAGCAGCTCCACGGCTCTAGCGGGAGATACGCAGTATTTT; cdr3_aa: CASSSTALAGDTQYF
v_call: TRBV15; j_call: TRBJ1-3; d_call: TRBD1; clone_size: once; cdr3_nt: TGTGCCACCAGCAGAGGGACAGGGACCTCTGGAAACACCATATATTTT; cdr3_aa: CATSRGTGTSGNTIYF
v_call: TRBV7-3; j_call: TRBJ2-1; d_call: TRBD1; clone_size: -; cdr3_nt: TGTGCCAGCAGCCCGCCGGGACAGGGGATCGGCAATGAGCAGTTCTTC; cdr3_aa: CASSPPGQGIGNEQFF